The present TCR beta chain was sequenced within a study of persistence of HIV-infected CD4 T cells. The study's findings and limits: TCRbeta richness was lower in CMV- and Gag-responding cells than in anti-CD3/anti-CD28-responding cells.

The libraries were made with immunoSEQ version 4 in survey mode. The repertoire was sequenced with immunoSEQ multiplex PCR; TCRdb's copy has only in-frame clones and lacks some. The table shows almost 20,000 clones, with 75% to 80% occurring only once. The length of the CDR3 is 14 residues. The V end was cut by 8 bases, the J end by 3 bases, with 14 bases between. Looked up from germline, CDR1 is LNHDA and CDR2 is SQIVND (reference sequence). Stimulation used approximately 9.5 ug/mL lysate from CMV-infected fibroblasts. Responding CD4+ T cells were sorted by upregulation of both CD40 ligand and CD69. Turning to this clone: Its cognate antigen is unknown.

The sample in question was CD4+ T cells sorted from PBMCs after roughly 18-hour stimulation, obtained from a patient who received antiretroviral therapy. V is TRBV19 and J is TRBJ2-1, with D perhaps being TRBD1 or TRBD2 (6 bases each). The TCR was taken from an adult man with HIV who was CMV-seropositive. CDR3 sequence (DNA): TGTGCCAGTGCCCTTAGGGGGGACTACAATGAGCAGTTCTTC. It translates to CASALRGDYNEQFF.